This T cell receptor (beta chain) was sequenced during a study of blood T cell repertoires in COVID-19. At the level of the study: Some COVID-19 samples were acute and others convalescent; all came from the United States, Italy and Spain.

This CDR3 contains 15 residues. Germline lookup yields CDR1 SGHVS and CDR2 FNYEAQ. Trimming took 5 bases from V and 0 from J, leaving 14 bases between them. The table came from immunoSEQ multiplex PCR; TCRdb's copy has only in-frame clones and leaves some out. Of tens of thousands of clones in the sample, 85% to 90% were seen once. The rearrangement joins TRBV7-6 to TRBJ2-7; the D gene is possibly TRBD2 (6 bases). Sequenced material: peripheral blood. The sequence derives from a man in his fifties or sixties with active COVID-19. The CDR3 loop is CASSRGWGTSYEQYF. The CDR3 DNA follows: TGTGCCAGCAGCCGGGGGTGGGGGACCTCCTACGAGCAGTACTTC.